This T cell receptor beta chain was observed in a study of blood T cell repertoires in COVID-19. Across the whole study: Specimens from acute and convalescent COVID-19 originated in the United States, Italy and Spain. PBMCs, B-cell-depleted T cells, or T cells were the source of the cDNA or gDNA that made up the material.

Source study methods: Nucleated cell counts were estimated from reference gene primer amplification. Assay: immunoSEQ multiplex PCR; the TCRdb copy retains only in-frame clones and omits some. V, J and clone size are those of that table, while D and trimming were read from the DNA. The data show approximately 190,000 clones, with around 84% seen just once and around 6.5% held by the top ten. V lost 11 bases, J lost 5 bases, and 19 bases lay in between. This CDR3 spans 14 amino acids. Germline V gene sequence: CDR1 MNHEY, CDR2 SVGAGI. Sequenced: peripheral blood. This clonotype was sampled from a man at least 80 years old with acute or convalescent COVID-19. The chain is built from TRBV6-5 and TRBJ2-1; D uncertain. CDR3 residues: CAGCYNAPNNEQFF. Written as DNA, the CDR3 is TGTGCCGGCTGTTATAACGCGCCGAACAATGAGCAGTTCTTC.